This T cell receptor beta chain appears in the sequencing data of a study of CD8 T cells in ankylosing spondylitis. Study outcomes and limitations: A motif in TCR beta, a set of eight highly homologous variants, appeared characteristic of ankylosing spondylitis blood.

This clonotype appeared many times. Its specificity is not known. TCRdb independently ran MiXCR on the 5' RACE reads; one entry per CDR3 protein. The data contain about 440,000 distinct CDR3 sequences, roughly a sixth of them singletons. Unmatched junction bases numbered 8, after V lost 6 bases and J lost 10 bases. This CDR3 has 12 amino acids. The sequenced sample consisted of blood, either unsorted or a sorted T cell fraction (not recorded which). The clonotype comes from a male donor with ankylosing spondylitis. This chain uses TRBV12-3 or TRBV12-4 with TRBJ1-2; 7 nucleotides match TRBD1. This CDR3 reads CASSQLDRAYTF. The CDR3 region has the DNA TGTGCCAGCAGCCAACTTGACAGGGCCTACACCTTC.